These 25 T cell receptor beta chains originate from one sample sequenced in a study of T cells in Graves' hyperthyroidism and ophthalmopathy. The CDR3 regions of TCR beta were amplified from RNA transcripts. A set of HTBI primers served as the primers for a first-round RT-PCR of the TCR CDR3. TCRdb reanalysed the multiplex PCR reads using MiXCR and keeps one entry per CDR3 protein. The sample holds about 570,000 distinct CDR3 sequences, 46% seen once. Sequencing input: peripheral blood or thyroid tissue (not recorded which). The source is an adult woman with Graves' disease, either hyperthyroidism or ophthalmopathy (not recorded which).

The table lists this clonotype with many counts. This sequence joins TRBV7-6 and TRBJ1-6, with D perhaps TRBD1 (5 bases). The CDR3 runs 18 residues. Trimming left V 4 bases short and J 0 bases short, with 16 bases between. The germline V gene encodes CDR1 SGHVS and CDR2 FNYEAQ. The CDR3 protein is CASSSSLPGTSYNSPLHF. The DNA of the CDR3 is TGTGCCAGCAGCTCGAGCCTCCCAGGGACCTCCTATAATTCACCCCTCCACTTT.

This clonotype appeared a few times. The chain joins TRBV7-2 to TRBJ1-6; perhaps TRBD1 as D (5 bases). The CDR3 runs 14 residues. Germline V gene data show CDR1 as SGHTA and CDR2 as FQGNSA. V lost 1 base and J 9 bases, leaving 10 bases between the germline ends. CDR3 in DNA: TGTGCCAGCAGCTTAGAGGGGATTGGTTCACCCCTCCACTTT. It specifies CASSLEGIGSPLHF.

This clonotype was observed a few times. The chain is built from TRBV4-1 and TRBJ1-4, with no clear D. This CDR3 is 17 amino acids long. Trimming cost V 1 base and J 0 bases, with 12 bases left between them. The V gene's germline CDR1 is MGHRA and CDR2 YSYEKL. Written as DNA, the CDR3 is TGCGCCAGCAGCCAAGCTAAAATCAAGGCAACTAATGAAAAACTGTTTTTT. Translation: CASSQAKIKATNEKLFF.

CDR3 residues: CSVEDVSGISYEQYF. CDR3 DNA: TGCAGCGTTGAAGATGTTAGCGGTATCTCCTACGAGCAGTACTTC. The rearrangement joins TRBV29-1 to TRBJ2-7; D possibly corresponds to TRBD2 (6 bases). Trimming took off 0 bases at V and 0 bases at J, with 12 bases between the two ends. The germline V gene has CDR1 SQVTM and CDR2 ANQGSEA. This CDR3 comprises 15 residues.

The V gene is TRBV29-1, the J gene TRBJ2-5, with 8 nucleotides matching TRBD1. The CDR3 is made up of 13 amino acids. CDR1 SQVTM and CDR2 ANQGSEA come from the germline V gene. V trimming: 6 bases; J trimming: 5 bases; junction bases outside the gene matches: 8. In DNA, the CDR3 is TGCAGCGTAGCGGCAGGGGGCTGGGAGACCCAGTACTTC. It specifies CSVAAGGWETQYF. Looking up the rest from reference TRBV29-1 and TRBJ2-5 gives the full variable domain: SAVISQKPSRDICQRGTSLTIQCQVDSQVTMMFWYRQQPGQSLTLIATANQGSEATYESGFVIDKFPISRPNLTFSTLTVSNMSPEDSSIYLCSVAAGGWETQYFGPGTRLLVL.

This clonotype was counted at least ten times. This chain uses TRBV6-1 with TRBJ1-1; TRBD1 matches at 8 bases. Germline V lookup: CDR1 MNHNS, CDR2 SASEGT. V dropped 7 bases and J dropped 5; count of bases not matched to a gene: 9. The CDR3 loop spans 14 amino acids. This chain's CDR3 is CASIMDRARTEAFF. DNA of the CDR3: TGTGCCAGCATAATGGACAGGGCGAGGACTGAAGCTTTCTTT.

This clonotype occurred a few times. A much larger clone sits a single nucleotide away, making a read error possible. The chain couples TRBV20-1 to TRBJ1-1, with D perhaps TRBD1 (6 bases). The CDR3 is 15 residues long. Germline values: CDR1 DFQATT, CDR2 SNEGSKA (reference sequence). CDR3 nucleotide sequence: TGCAGTGCTAGATTACAGGGTCGGGCCGAAACTGGAGCTTTCTTT. It yields the protein CSARLQGRAETGAFF.

This chain connects TRBV6-1 to TRBJ2-5; D is perhaps TRBD2 (6 bases). CDR3 length: 11 amino acids. The germline V and J ends were trimmed by 6 bases and 7 bases, with 9 bases remaining between them. Germline V gene lookup returns CDR1 MNHNS and CDR2 SASEGT. Here the CDR3 DNA reads TGTGCCAGCAGATCCGGGGGGACCCAGTACTTC. Amino acid sequence: CASRSGGTQYF.

A few counts support this clonotype. J is TRBJ2-5 and V is TRBV29-1, with unresolved D. V lost 4 bases and J 6 bases, leaving 6 bases between the germline ends. The CDR3 runs 10 residues. Germline CDR1 reads SQVTM; CDR2 reads ANQGSEA. The CDR3 protein is CSVAGQTQYF. The CDR3 DNA reads as TGCAGCGTTGCTGGGCAGACCCAGTACTTC. Variable domain in full (rest from reference TRBV29-1 and TRBJ2-5): SAVISQKPSRDICQRGTSLTIQCQVDSQVTMMFWYRQQPGQSLTLIATANQGSEATYESGFVIDKFPISRPNLTFSTLTVSNMSPEDSSIYLCSVAGQTQYFGPGTRLLVL.

The chain uses TRBV11-2 and TRBJ2-2, with a possible D match to TRBD2 (6 bases). Trimming pared 10 bases from V and 0 bases from J, leaving 6 bases between. Germline V gene data show CDR1 as SGHAT and CDR2 as FQNNGV. This CDR3 region has 12 residues. CDR3 loop: CATGANTGELFF. The CDR3 nucleotides read TGTGCCACGGGGGCGAACACCGGGGAGCTGTTTTTT.

CDR3 sequence: CASRGWQGASYGYTF. The CDR3 coding sequence is TGTGCCAGCAGGGGTTGGCAGGGGGCTAGCTATGGCTACACCTTC. The chain combines TRBV2 with TRBJ1-2; 8 nucleotides agree with TRBD1. The CDR3 spans 15 residues. V lost 6 bases, J lost 4 bases, and 10 bases stayed unmatched. Per the germline V gene, CDR1 is SNHLY and CDR2 is FYNNEI. The entire variable domain, with the rest obtained from reference TRBV2 and TRBJ1-2, is as follows: EPEVTQTPSHQVTQMGQEVILRCVPISNHLYFYWYRQILGQKVEFLVSFYNNEISEKSEIFDDQFSVERPDGSNFTLKIRSTKLEDSAMYFCASRGWQGASYGYTFGSGTRLTVV.

The chain has TRBV7-9 and TRBJ2-7; D gene unclear. V was pared by 7 bases and J by 6 bases, with 16 bases between. The CDR3 has 13 amino acids. Germline CDR1 reads SEHNR; CDR2 reads FQNEAQ (reference sequence). The DNA for the CDR3 is TGTGCCAGCATCCCCGATGGCTTGCTCGAGCAGTACTTC. This codes for CASIPDGLLEQYF.

This chain connects TRBV24-1 to TRBJ2-7, with 7 bases that match TRBD2. This CDR3 comprises 13 residues. Germline V gene data show CDR1 as KGHDR and CDR2 as SFDVKD. Trimming at V came to 6 bases and at J to 2 bases, leaving 3 bases not matched to a gene. The CDR3 is CATSSGGTYEQYF. The CDR3 DNA reads as TGTGCCACCAGTTCGGGAGGTACCTACGAGCAGTACTTC.

This rearrangement joins TRBV5-1 to TRBJ2-5; 7 bases line up with TRBD1. The V segment lost 0 bases and the J segment 4 bases; nucleotides outside the gene matches: 9. CDR3 size: 16 residues. Germline loops: CDR1 SGHRS, CDR2 YFSETQ. The CDR3 protein is CASSLALDRVGETQYF. The CDR3 bases are TGCGCCAGCAGCTTGGCCCTCGACAGGGTGGGAGAGACCCAGTACTTC.

This clonotype was detected ten times or more. V is TRBV11-2 and J is TRBJ2-2; D call uncertain. Deletions cut 2 bases from V and 0 bases from J, with 10 bases between. Germline V lookup: CDR1 SGHAT, CDR2 FQNNGV. CDR3 length: 16 amino acids. CDR3 region: CASSLLADANTGELFF. The DNA of the CDR3 is TGTGCCAGCAGCTTACTCGCGGACGCGAACACCGGGGAGCTGTTTTTT. The complete variable domain, with remaining parts taken from reference TRBV11-2 and TRBJ2-2, reads EAGVAQSPRYKIIEKRQSVAFWCNPISGHATLYWYQQILGQGPKLLIQFQNNGVVDDSQLPKDRFSAERLKGVDSTLKIQPAKLEDSAVYLCASSLLADANTGELFFGEGSRLTVL.

Many counts were recorded for this clonotype. V is TRBV27 and J is TRBJ2-5; TRBD2 agrees at 15 bases. Looked up from germline, CDR1 is MNHEY and CDR2 is SMNVEV (reference sequence). The trim removed 4 bases at V and 2 bases at J, leaving 2 bases unmatched. CDR3 length: 16 residues. Here the CDR3 reads CASSWGLAGGQETQYF. The CDR3 bases are TGTGCCAGCAGTTGGGGACTAGCGGGAGGACAAGAGACCCAGTACTTC.

In its sample, this clonotype was seen many times. This chain joins TRBV3-1 and TRBJ1-1; D not resolved. Per germline, CDR1 LGHDT and CDR2 YNNKEL (reference sequence). Trimming pared 4 bases from V and 4 bases from J, leaving 10 bases between. The CDR3 length is 13 residues. The CDR3, as DNA: TGTGCCAGCAGCCGGCGGGTAGTCACTGAAGCTTTCTTT. Translation: CASSRRVVTEAFF. Based on the CDR3 plus reference TRBV3-1 and TRBJ1-1, the full variable domain is DTAVSQTPKYLVTQMGNDKSIKCEQNLGHDTMYWYKQDSKKFLKIMFSYNNKELIINETVPNRFSPKSPDKAHLNLHINSLELGDSAVYFCASSRRVVTEAFFGQGTRLTVV.

This clonotype was observed a handful of times. J is TRBJ2-7 and V is TRBV18; D remains unclear. The CDR3 is made up of 13 amino acids. CDR1 is KGHSH, CDR2 LQKENI, per germline. The germline V and J ends were trimmed by 6 bases and 0 bases, with 9 bases remaining between them. This chain's CDR3 is CASSPHFSYEQYF. CDR3 DNA sequence: TGTGCCAGCTCCCCTCATTTCTCCTACGAGCAGTACTTC.

V and J are TRBV10-3 and TRBJ1-2; possible D gene TRBD1, 6 bases. Germline-derived CDR1 and CDR2 are ENHRY and SYGVKD. The V end lost 0 bases, the J end lost 5 bases, and 13 bases lay between the germline ends. The CDR3 has 15 residues. This CDR3 reads CAISESTGTPYGYTF. CDR3 DNA: TGTGCCATCAGTGAGTCGACGGGGACACCGTATGGCTACACCTTC.

This clonotype was observed at least ten times. The rearrangement links TRBV12-3 or TRBV12-4 to TRBJ1-4; D is possibly TRBD1 (6 bases). V lost 5 bases, J lost 8 bases, and 24 bases lay in between. The CDR3 spans 17 residues. DNA for the CDR3: TGTGCCAGCAGTCCCGGGACGACAGGCGTCGGGAGGGAAAAACTGTTTTTT. Translating gives CASSPGTTGVGREKLFF.

This clonotype was seen at least ten times. The chain is built from TRBV7-9 and TRBJ1-2; a possible D gene is TRBD1 (5 bases). This CDR3 spans 14 amino acids. Trimming took off 5 bases at V and 5 bases at J, with 15 bases between the two ends. The germline V gene has CDR1 SEHNR and CDR2 FQNEAQ (reference sequence). As DNA, the CDR3 is TGTGCCAGCAGCCATCGTGGGACGGGGTATGGCTACACCTTC. The encoded protein is CASSHRGTGYGYTF.

This clonotype was counted many times. V usage is TRBV24-1 and J usage is TRBJ2-5; TRBD1 is a possible D gene (6 bases). Trimming removed 4 bases at V and 2 bases at J, with 10 bases between. This CDR3 contains 14 residues. Germline V gene lookup returns CDR1 KGHDR and CDR2 SFDVKD. CDR3 in amino acids: CATSDGQYQETQYF. The CDR3 DNA is TGTGCCACCAGTGACGGACAGTATCAAGAGACCCAGTACTTC.

This clonotype was seen ten or more times. The chain links TRBV7-9 to TRBJ2-7; 9 positions agree with TRBD2. With V trimmed by 5 bases and J by 6 bases, 11 bases remained unmatched. Germline V gene sequence: CDR1 SEHNR, CDR2 FQNEAQ (reference sequence). CDR3 length: 15 residues. The CDR3 spells CASSPIFGAGGEQYF. The CDR3 nucleotides are TGTGCCAGCAGCCCCATCTTCGGAGCGGGAGGCGAGCAGTACTTC.

This clonotype was observed many times. The chain couples TRBV6-5 to TRBJ1-1; D is unclear. This CDR3 comprises 16 residues. Germline V lookup: CDR1 MNHEY, CDR2 SVGAGI. Between the trimmed V and J ends, which lost 2 bases and 6 bases, there was a span of 19 bases. CDR3 nucleotide sequence: TGTGCCAGCAGTTACAGAGTAAGGGCGCCAGACCCTGAAGCTTTCTTT. This codes for CASSYRVRAPDPEAFF.

This clonotype was recorded many times. This chain uses TRBV11-2 with TRBJ1-1; 7 nucleotides line up with TRBD1. Trimming cost V 6 bases and J 10 bases; bases outside gene matches: 11. Germline-derived CDR1 and CDR2 are SGHAT and FQNNGV. This CDR3 is built from 13 residues. The CDR3 DNA reads as TGTGCCAGCAGAAGGACAGGAGGTCCACGAGCTTTCTTT. Translated, it gives CASRRTGGPRAFF.